This TCR beta chain was sequenced in a study of blood T cell repertoires in COVID-19. Study information: Both acute and convalescent COVID-19 samples were obtained from the United States, Italy and Spain.

Per the original methods: Amplified reference gene primers provided the basis for estimating nucleated cell counts. Profiled with immunoSEQ multiplex PCR; TCRdb holds only in-frame clones, not every one. From that table come the V and J calls and clone size; the DNA was used to work out D and trimming. The table has 150,000 to 200,000 clones, 80% to 90% seen once. Sequencing used peripheral blood. The sequence was obtained from a man in his late teens or twenties who had recovered from COVID-19.

The CDR3 coding sequence is TGCGCCAGCAGGCCCTCGGGGAGCAATCAGCCCCAGCATTTT. This sequence encodes CASRPSGSNQPQHF. J is TRBJ1-5 and V is TRBV10-2; D unclear. The CDR3 extends over 14 amino acids. From germline, CDR1 is WSHSY and CDR2 SAAADI. The ends were cut back, 6 bases at V and 1 base at J, with 10 bases in the middle.